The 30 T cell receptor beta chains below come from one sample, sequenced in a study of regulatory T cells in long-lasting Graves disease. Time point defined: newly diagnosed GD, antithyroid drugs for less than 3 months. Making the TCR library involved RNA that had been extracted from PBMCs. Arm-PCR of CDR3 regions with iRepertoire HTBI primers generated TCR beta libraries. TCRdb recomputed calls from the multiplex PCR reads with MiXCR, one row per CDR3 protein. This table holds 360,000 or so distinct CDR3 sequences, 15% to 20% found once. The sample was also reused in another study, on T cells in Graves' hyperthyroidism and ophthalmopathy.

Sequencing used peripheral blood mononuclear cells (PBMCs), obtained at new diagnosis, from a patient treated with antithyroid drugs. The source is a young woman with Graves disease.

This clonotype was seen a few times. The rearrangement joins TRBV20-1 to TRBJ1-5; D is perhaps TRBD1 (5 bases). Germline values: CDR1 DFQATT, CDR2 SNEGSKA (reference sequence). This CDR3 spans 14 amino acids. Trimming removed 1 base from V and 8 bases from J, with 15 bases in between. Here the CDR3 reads CSARVGDPYKPQHF. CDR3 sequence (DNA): TGCAGTGCTAGAGTAGGGGACCCCTACAAGCCCCAGCATTTT.

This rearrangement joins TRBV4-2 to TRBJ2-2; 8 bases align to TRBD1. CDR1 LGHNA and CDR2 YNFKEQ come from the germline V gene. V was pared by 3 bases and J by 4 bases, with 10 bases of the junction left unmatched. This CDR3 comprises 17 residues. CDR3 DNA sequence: TGTGCCAGCAGCCAGGCTACCGGGACAGGCCTCACCGGGGAGCTGTTTTTT. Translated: CASSQATGTGLTGELFF.

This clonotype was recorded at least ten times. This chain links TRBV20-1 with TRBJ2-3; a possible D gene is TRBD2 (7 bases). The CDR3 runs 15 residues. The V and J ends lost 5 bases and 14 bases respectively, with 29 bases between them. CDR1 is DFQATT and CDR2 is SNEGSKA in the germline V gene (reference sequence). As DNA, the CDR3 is TGCAGTGCTGGCCGAGGGGGGGGTGGGGACTCCCGTCTGTATTTT. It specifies CSAGRGGGGDSRLYF.

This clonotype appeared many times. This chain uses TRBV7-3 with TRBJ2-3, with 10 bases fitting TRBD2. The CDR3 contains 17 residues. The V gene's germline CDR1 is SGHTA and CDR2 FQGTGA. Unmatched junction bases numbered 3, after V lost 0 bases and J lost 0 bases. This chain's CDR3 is CASSLTVTSGSTDTQYF. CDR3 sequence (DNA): TGTGCCAGCAGCTTAACAGTGACTAGCGGGAGCACAGATACGCAGTATTTT. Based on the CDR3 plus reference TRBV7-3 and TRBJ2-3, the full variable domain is GAGVSQTPSNKVTEKGKYVELRCDPISGHTALYWYRQSLGQGPEFLIYFQGTGAADDSGLPNDRFFAVRPEGSVSTLKIQRTERGDSAVYLCASSLTVTSGSTDTQYFGPGTRLTVL.

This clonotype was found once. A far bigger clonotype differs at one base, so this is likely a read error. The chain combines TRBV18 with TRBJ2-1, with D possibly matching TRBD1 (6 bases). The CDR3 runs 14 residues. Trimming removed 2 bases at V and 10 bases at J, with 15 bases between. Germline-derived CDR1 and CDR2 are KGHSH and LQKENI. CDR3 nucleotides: TGTGCCAGCTCACCAACTCCGCAGGGGTACGAGCAGTTCTTC. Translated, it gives CASSPTPQGYEQFF.

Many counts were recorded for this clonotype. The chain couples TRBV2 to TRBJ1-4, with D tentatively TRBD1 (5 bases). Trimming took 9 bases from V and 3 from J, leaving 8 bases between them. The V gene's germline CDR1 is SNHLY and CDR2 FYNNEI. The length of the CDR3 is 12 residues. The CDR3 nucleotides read TGTGCCAGTGGACAACCTAATGAAAAACTGTTTTTT. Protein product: CASGQPNEKLFF.

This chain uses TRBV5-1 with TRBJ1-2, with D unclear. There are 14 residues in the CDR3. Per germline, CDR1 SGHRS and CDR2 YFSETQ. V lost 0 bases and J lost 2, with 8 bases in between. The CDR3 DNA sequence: TGCGCCAGCAGCTTGGGGGAGGAGAACTATGGCTACACCTTC. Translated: CASSLGEENYGYTF.

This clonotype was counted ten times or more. CDR3 amino acids: CASSPWTVTDTQYF. In DNA, the CDR3 is TGTGCCAGCAGCCCCTGGACAGTCACAGATACGCAGTATTTT. This chain uses TRBV12-3 or TRBV12-4 with TRBJ2-3; D perhaps matches TRBD1 (6 bases). V was trimmed by 6 bases and J by 2 bases, leaving 12 bases between them. The CDR3 length is 14 residues.

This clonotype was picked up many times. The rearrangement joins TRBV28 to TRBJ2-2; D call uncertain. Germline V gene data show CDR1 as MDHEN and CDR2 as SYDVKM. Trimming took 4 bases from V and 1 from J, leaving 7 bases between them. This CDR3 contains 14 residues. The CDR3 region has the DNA TGTGCCAGCAGTTCCCACATGAACACCGGGGAGCTGTTTTTT. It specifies CASSSHMNTGELFF.

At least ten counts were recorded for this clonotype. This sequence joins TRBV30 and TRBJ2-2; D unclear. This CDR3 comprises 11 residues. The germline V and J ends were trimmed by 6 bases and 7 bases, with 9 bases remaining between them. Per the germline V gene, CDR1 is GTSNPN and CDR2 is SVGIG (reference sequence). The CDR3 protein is CACQLVGELFF. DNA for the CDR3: TGTGCCTGCCAGTTAGTCGGGGAGCTGTTTTTT.

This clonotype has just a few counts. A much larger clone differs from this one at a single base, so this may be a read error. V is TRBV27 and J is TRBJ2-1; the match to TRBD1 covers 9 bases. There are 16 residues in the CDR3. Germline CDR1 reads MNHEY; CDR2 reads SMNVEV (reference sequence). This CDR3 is CTSRGDRTGAIGEQFF. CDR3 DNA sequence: TGTACCAGCCGTGGGGACCGGACAGGGGCTATAGGTGAGCAGTTCTTC.

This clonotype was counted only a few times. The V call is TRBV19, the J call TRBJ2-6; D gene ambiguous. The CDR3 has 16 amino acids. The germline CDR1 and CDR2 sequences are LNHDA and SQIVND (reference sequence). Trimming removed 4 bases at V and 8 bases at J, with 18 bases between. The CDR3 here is CASSRRTALGTNVLTF. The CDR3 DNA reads TGTGCCAGTAGTAGAAGGACGGCTCTGGGGACCAACGTCCTGACTTTC.

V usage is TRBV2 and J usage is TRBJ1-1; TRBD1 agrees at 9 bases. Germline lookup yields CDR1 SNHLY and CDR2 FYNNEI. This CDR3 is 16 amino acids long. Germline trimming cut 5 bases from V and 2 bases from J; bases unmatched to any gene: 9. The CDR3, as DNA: TGTGCCAGCAGTTTGTCCGGGACAGGGCCCAACACTGAAGCTTTCTTT. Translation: CASSLSGTGPNTEAFF.

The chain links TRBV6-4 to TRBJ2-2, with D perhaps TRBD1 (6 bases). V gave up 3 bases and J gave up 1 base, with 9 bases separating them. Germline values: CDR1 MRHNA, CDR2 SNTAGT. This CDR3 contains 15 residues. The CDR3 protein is CASSEAGENTGELFF. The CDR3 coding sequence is TGTGCCAGCAGTGAAGCAGGGGAGAACACCGGGGAGCTGTTTTTT.

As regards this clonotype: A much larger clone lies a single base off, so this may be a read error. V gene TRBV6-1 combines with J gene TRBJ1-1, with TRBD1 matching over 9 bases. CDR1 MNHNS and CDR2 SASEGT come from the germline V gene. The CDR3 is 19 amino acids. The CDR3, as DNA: TGTGCCAGCAGCGCCGAGGGACAGGGCTCGCCTATAAGCTGGACTGAAGTTTTCTTT. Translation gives CASSAEGQGSPISWTEVFF.

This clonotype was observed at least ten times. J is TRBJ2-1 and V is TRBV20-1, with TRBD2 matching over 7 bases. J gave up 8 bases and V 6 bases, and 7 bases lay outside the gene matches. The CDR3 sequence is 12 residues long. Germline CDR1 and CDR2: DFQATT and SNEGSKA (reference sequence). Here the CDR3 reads CSAAGEDDEQFF. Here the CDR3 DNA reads TGCAGTGCCGCGGGGGAGGACGATGAGCAGTTCTTC.

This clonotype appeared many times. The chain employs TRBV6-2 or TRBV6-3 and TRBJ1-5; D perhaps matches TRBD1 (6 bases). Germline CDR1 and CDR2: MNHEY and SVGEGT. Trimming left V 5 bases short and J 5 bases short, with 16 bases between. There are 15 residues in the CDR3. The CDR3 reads CASSGVEGVDQPQHF. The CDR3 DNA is TGTGCCAGCAGTGGGGTCGAGGGGGTTGATCAGCCCCAGCATTTT.

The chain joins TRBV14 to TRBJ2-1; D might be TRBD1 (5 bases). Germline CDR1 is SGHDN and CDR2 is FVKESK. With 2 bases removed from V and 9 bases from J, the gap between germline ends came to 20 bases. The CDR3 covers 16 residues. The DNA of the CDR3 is TGTGCCAGCAGCCAAATGTTAGGGGCGATTGGTACTGAGCAGTTCTTC. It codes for CASSQMLGAIGTEQFF.

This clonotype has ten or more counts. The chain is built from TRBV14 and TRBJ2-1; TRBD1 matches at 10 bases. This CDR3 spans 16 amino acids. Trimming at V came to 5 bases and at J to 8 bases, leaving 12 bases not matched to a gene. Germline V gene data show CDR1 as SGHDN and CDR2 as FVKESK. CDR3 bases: TGTGCCAGCAGCGCCTTTCGGGACAGGGGTAACCATGAGCAGTTCTTC. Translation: CASSAFRDRGNHEQFF.

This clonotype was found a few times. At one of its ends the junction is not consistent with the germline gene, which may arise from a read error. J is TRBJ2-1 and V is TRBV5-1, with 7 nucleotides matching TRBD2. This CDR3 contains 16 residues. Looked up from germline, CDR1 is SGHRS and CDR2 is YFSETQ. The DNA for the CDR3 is TGCGCCAGCAGCTTGGTAAGCGGGACGGTCTACAATGGGCAGTTCTTC. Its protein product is CASSLVSGTVYNGQFF.

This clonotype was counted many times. CDR3 amino acids: CAWSAGDTDTQYF. The CDR3 DNA reads TGTGCCTGGAGTGCGGGAGACACAGATACGCAGTATTTT. The chain couples TRBV30 to TRBJ2-3; D perhaps matches TRBD2 (6 bases). The length of the CDR3 is 13 residues. Per the germline V gene, CDR1 is GTSNPN and CDR2 is SVGIG (reference sequence). Trimming removed 1 base from V and 2 bases from J, with 7 bases in between.

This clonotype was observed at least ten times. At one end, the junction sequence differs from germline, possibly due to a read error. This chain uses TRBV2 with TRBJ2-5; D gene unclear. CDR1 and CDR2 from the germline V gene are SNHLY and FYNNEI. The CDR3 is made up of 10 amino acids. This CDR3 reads CASTEETQYF. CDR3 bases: TGTGCCAGCACTGAAGAGACCCAGTACTTC.

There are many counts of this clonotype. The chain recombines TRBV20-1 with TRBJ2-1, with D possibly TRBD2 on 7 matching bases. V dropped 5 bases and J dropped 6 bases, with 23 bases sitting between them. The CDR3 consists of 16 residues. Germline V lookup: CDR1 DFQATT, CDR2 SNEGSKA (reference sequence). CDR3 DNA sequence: TGCAGTGCTGACGGAAGGGGGGACGGGGGGTCCAATGAGCAGTTCTTC. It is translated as CSADGRGDGGSNEQFF.

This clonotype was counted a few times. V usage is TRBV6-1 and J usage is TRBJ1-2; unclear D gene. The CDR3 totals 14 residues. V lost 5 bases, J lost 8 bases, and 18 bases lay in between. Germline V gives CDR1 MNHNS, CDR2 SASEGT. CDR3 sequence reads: CASSNPPSAEGYTF. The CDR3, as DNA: TGTGCCAGCAGTAACCCCCCATCGGCGGAGGGCTACACCTTC.

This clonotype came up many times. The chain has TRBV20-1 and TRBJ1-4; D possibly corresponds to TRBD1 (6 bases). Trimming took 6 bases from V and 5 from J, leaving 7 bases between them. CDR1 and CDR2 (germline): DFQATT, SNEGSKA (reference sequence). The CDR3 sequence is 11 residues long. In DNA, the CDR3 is TGCAGTGCAGACAGGAATGAAAAACTGTTTTTT. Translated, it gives CSADRNEKLFF.

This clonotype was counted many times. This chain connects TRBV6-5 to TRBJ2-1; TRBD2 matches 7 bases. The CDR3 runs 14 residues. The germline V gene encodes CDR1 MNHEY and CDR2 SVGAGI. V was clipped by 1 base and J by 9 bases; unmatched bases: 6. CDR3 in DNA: TGTGCCAGCAGTTACTGGGACTACCGACGTGAGCAGTTCTTC. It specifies CASSYWDYRREQFF.

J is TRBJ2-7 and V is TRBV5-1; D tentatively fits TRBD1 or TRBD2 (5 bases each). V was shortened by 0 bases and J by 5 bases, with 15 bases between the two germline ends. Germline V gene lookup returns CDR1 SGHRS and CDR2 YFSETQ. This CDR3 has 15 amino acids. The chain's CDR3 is CASSLGGMPGNEQYF. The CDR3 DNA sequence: TGCGCCAGCAGCTTGGGGGGGATGCCTGGGAACGAGCAGTACTTC. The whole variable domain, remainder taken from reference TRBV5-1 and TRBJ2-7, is KAGVTQTPRYLIKTRGQQVTLSCSPISGHRSVSWYQQTPGQGLQFLFEYFSETQRNKGNFPGRFSGRQFSNSRSEMNVSTLELGDSALYLCASSLGGMPGNEQYFGPGTRLTVT.

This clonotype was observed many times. The CDR3 DNA follows: TGTGCCAGCAGGGGACAGGGGGGATCCTACGAGCAGTACTTC. Residues: CASRGQGGSYEQYF. V is TRBV2 and J is TRBJ2-7, with 11 bases fitting TRBD1. Germline lookup yields CDR1 SNHLY and CDR2 FYNNEI. J gave up 1 base and V 6 bases, and 2 bases lay outside the gene matches. The CDR3 is made up of 14 amino acids.

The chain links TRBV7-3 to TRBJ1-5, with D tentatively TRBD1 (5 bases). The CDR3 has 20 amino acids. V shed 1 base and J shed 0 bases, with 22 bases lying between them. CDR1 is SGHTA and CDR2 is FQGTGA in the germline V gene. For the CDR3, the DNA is TGTGCCAGCAGCTTAAACGGTTCCGGGACGGAGCCGTATAGCAATCAGCCCCAGCATTTT. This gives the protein CASSLNGSGTEPYSNQPQHF. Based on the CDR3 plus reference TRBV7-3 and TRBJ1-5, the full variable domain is GAGVSQTPSNKVTEKGKYVELRCDPISGHTALYWYRQSLGQGPEFLIYFQGTGAADDSGLPNDRFFAVRPEGSVSTLKIQRTERGDSAVYLCASSLNGSGTEPYSNQPQHFGDGTRLSIL.

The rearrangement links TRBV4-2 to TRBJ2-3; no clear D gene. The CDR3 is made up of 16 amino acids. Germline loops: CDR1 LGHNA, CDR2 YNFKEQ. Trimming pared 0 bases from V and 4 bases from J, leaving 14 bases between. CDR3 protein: CASSQDRAVGPDTQYF. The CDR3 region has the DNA TGTGCCAGCAGCCAAGATAGGGCGGTCGGCCCAGATACGCAGTATTTT.